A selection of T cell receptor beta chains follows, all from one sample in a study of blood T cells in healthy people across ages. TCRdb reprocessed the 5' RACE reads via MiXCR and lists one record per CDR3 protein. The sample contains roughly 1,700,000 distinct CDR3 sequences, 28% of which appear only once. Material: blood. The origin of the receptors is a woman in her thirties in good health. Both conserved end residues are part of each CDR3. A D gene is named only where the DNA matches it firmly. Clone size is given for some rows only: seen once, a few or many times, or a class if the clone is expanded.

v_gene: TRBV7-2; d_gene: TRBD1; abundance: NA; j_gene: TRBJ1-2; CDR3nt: TGTGCCAGCAGCTCCCGTTTGACAGGGATAGGGAGTAATGGCTACACCTTC; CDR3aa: CASSSRLTGIGSNGYTF
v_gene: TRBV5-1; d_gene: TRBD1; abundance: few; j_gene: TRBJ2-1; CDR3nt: TGCGCCAGCAGCTCGGACAGGGGGGAGTTCTTC; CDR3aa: CASSSDRGEFF
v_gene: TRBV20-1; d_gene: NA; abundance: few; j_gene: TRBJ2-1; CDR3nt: TGCAGTGCCCGACCACAGGGGAGGAATGAGCAGTTCTTC; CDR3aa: CSARPQGRNEQFF
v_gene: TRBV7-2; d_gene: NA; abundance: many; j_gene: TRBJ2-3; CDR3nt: TGTGCCAGCAGCCCCGTACGGGCAGATACGCAGTATTTT; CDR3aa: CASSPVRADTQYF
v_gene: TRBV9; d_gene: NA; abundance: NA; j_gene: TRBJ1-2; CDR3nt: TGTGCCAGCAGCGTAGAGGCAGGAACCCCTTTGGGAGGCTACACCTTC; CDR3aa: CASSVEAGTPLGGYTF
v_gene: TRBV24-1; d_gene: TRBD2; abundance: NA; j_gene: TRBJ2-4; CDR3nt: TGTGCCACCAGTATAGCGGGAAACAATGAGCAGTACTTC; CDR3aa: CATSIAGNNEQYF
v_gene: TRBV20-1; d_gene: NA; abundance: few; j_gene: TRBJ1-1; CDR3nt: TGCAGTGCTAGAGGCAAGAGGCTGAACACCGAAGCTTTCTTT; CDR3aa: CSARGKRLNTEAFF
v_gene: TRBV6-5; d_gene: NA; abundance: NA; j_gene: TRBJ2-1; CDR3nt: TGTGCCAGCAGCCGTTCGGGGCCTCACAATGAGCAGTTCTTC; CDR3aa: CASSRSGPHNEQFF
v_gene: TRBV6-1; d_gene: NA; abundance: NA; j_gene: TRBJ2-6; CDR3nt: TGTGCCAGCAGTCGCCCATCACAGGGATCCGGGGCCAACGTCCTGACTTTC; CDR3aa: CASSRPSQGSGANVLTF
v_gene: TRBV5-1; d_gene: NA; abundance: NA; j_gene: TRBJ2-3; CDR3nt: TGCGCCAGCAGCTTCGGGACTCCTAGCAGCACAGATACGCAGTATTTT; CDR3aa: CASSFGTPSSTDTQYF
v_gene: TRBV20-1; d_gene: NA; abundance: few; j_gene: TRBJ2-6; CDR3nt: TGCAGTGCCCTAAGGGACGGACCGATCTCTGGGGCCAACGTCCTGACTTTC; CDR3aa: CSALRDGPISGANVLTF
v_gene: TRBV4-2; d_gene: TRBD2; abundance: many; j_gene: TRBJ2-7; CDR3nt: TGTGCCAGCAGCCAAGAGCCGGCGGCTCTAGCGGGGGGGCCGGAATACGAGCAGTACTTC; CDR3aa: CASSQEPAALAGGPEYEQYF
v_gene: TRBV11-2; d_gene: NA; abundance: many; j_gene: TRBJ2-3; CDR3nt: TGTGCCAGCAGCGGACGAGCGACTAGCACAGATACGCAGTATTTT; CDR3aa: CASSGRATSTDTQYF
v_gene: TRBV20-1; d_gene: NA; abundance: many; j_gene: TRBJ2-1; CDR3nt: TGCAGTGTCAATCCATCCCCCAGCCCCTCCTACAATGAGCAGTTCTTC; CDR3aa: CSVNPSPSPSYNEQFF
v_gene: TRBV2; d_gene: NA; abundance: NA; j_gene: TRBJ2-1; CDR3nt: TGTGCCAGCAGTGTACAGGGTAGGCAGCAGTTCTTC; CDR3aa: CASSVQGRQQFF